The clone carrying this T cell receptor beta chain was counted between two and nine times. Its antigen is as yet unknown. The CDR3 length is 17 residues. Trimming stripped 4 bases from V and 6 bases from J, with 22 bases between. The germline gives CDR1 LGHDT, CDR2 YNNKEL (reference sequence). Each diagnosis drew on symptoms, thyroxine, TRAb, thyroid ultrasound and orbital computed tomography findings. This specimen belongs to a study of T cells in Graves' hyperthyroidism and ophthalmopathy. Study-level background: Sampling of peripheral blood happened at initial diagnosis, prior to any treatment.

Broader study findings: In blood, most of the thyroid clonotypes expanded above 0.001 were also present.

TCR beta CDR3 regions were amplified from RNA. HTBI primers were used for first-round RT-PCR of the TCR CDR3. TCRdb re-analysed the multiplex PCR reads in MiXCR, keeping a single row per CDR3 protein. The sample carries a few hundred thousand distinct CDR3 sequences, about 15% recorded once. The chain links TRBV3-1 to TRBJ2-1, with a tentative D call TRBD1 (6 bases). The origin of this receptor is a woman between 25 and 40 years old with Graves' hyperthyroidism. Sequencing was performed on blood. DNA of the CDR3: TGTGCCAGCAGCCTCGAGTGGGGGCTTCCGAAAGGCAATGAGCAGTTCTTC. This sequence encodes CASSLEWGLPKGNEQFF.